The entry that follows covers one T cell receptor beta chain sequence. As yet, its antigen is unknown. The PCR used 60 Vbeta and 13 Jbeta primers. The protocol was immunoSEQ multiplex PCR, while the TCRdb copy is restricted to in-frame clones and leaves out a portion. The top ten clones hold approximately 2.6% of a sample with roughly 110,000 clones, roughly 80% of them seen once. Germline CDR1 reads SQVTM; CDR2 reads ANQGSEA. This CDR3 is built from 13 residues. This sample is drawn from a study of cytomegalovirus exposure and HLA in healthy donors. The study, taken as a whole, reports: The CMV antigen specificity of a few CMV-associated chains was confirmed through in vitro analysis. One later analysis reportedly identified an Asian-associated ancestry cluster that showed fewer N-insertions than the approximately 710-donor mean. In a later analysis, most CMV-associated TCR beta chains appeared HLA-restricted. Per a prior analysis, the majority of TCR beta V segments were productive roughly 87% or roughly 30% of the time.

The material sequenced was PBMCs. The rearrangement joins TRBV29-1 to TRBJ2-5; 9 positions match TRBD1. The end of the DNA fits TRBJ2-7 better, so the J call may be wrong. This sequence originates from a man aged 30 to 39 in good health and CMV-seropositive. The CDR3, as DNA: TGCAGCGTGGGGGGACAGGGTTCCTACGAGCAGTACTTC. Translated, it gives CSVGGQGSYEQYF.